Included here is one TCR beta chain sequence, with context. The record originates from a study of blood T cells in healthy people across ages. This CDR3 has 12 residues. CDR1 and CDR2 (germline): DFQATT, SNEGSKA (reference sequence). V lost 5 bases and J lost 13; bases outside the gene matches: 10. A second PCR of roughly 7 to 11 cycles used a sample-barcoded 5' primer and a J-beta primer mix. TCRdb re-derived calls from the 5' RACE reads in MiXCR, one entry per CDR3 protein. The table includes over 950,000 distinct CDR3 sequences, about 51% detected once. Sequencing used blood. This chain links TRBV20-1 with TRBJ2-4, with 8 bases lining up with TRBD2. The sequence derives from a woman between 55 and 75 years old in good health. The CDR3 DNA is TGCAGTGCTTTGGGACTAGTCTCGGAGCAGTACTTC. This encodes CSALGLVSEQYF.